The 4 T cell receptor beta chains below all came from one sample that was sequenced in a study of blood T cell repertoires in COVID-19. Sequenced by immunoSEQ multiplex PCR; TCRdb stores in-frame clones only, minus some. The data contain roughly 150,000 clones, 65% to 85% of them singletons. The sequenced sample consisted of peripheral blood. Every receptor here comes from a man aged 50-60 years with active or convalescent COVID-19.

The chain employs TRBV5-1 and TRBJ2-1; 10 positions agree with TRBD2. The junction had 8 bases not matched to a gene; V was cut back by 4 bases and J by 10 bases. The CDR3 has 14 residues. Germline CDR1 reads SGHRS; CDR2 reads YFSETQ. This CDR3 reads CASSPGLAAWEQFF. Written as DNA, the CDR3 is TGCGCCAGCAGCCCAGGACTAGCGGCCTGGGAGCAGTTCTTC.

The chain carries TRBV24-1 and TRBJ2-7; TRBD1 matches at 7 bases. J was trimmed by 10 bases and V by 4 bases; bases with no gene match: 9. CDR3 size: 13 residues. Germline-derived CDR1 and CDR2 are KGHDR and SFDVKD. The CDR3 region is CATSETNRGPQYF. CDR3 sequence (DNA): TGTGCCACCAGTGAAACTAACAGGGGCCCCCAGTACTTC.

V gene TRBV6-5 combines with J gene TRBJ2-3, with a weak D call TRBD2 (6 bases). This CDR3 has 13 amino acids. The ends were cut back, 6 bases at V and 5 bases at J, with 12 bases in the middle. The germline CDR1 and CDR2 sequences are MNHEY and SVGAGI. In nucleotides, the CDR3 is TGTGCCAGCAGCCCCGGGGGTGGAGATACGCAGTATTTT. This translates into CASSPGGGDTQYF.

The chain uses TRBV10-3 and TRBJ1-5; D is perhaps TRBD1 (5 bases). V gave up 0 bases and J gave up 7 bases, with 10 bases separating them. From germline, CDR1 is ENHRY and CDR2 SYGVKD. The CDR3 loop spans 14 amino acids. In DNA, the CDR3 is TGTGCCATCAGTGAGTCGTGGGGGGTACAGCCCCAGCATTTT. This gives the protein CAISESWGVQPQHF.